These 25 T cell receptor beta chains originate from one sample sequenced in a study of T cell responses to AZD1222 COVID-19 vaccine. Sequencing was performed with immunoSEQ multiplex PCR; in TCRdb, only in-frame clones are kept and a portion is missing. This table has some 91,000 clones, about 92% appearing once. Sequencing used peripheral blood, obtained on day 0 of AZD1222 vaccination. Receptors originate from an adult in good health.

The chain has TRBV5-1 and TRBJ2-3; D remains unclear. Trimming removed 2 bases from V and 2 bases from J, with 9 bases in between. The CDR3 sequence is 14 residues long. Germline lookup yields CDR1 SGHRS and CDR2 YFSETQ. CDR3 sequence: CASSFGQNTDTQYF. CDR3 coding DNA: TGCGCCAGCAGCTTTGGGCAGAACACAGATACGCAGTATTTT.

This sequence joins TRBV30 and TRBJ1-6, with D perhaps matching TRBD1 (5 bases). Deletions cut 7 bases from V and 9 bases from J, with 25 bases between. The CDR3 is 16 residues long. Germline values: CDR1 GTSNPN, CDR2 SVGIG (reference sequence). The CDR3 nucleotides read TGTGCCTCTTCCCAGGGAGGCCGGGGGGGGATTTCACCCCTCCACTTT. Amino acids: CASSQGGRGGISPLHF.

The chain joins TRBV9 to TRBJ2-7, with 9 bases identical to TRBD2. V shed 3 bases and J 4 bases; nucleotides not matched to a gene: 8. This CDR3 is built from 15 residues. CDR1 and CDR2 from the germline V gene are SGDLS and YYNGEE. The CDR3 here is CASSGGRGDSYEQYF. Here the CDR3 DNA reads TGTGCCAGCAGCGGCGGGAGGGGGGACTCTTACGAGCAGTACTTC.

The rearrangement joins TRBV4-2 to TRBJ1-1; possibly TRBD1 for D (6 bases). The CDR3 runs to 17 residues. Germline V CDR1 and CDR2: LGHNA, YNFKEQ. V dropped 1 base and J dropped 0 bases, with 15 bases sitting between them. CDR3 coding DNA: TGTGCCAGCAGCCAAGGGGTTTCAGGGGTAATGAACACTGAAGCTTTCTTT. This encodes CASSQGVSGVMNTEAFF.

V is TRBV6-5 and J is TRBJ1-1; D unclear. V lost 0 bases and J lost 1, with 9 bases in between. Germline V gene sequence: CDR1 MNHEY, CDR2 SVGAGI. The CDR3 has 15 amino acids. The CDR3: CASSYSWTGNTEAFF. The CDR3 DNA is TGTGCCAGCAGTTACTCCTGGACGGGGAACACTGAAGCTTTCTTT.

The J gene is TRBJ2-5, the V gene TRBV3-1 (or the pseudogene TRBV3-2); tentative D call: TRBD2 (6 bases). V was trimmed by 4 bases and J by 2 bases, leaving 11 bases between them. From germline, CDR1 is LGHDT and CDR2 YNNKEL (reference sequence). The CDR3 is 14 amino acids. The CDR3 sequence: CASSPGTLQETQYF. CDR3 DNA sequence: TGTGCCAGCAGCCCCGGGACTTTACAAGAGACCCAGTACTTC.

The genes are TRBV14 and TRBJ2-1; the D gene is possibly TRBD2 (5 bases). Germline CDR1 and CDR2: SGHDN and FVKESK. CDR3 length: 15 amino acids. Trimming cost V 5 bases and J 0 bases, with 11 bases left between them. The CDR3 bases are TGTGCCAGCAGCTCCGGGGAAAGCTCCTACAATGAGCAGTTCTTC. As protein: CASSSGESSYNEQFF.

The CDR3 is CASSQDSGYTEAFF. Here the CDR3 DNA reads TGTGCCAGCAGCCAAGACTCAGGGTACACTGAAGCTTTCTTT. The chain has TRBV4-2 and TRBJ1-1; weak D call: TRBD1 (5 bases). This CDR3 is 14 amino acids long. The V end was cut by 0 bases, the J end by 3 bases, with 8 bases between. Germline CDR1 and CDR2: LGHNA and YNFKEQ.

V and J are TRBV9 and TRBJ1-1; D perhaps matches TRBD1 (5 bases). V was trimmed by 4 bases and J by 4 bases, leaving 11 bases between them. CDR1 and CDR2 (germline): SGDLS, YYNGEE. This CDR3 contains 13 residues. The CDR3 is CASSPGTGTEAFF. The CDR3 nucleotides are TGTGCCAGCAGCCCCGGGACCGGCACTGAAGCTTTCTTT. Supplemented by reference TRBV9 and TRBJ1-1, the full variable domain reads DSGVTQTPKHLITATGQRVTLRCSPRSGDLSVYWYQQSLDQGLQFLIQYYNGEERAKGNILERFSAQQFPDLHSELNLSSLELGDSALYFCASSPGTGTEAFFGQGTRLTVV.

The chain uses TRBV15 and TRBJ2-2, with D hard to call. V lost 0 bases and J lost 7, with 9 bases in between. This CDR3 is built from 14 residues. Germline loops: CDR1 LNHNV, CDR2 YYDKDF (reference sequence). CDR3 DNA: TGTGCCACCAGCAGAGATATTTTCGGCGGGGAGCTGTTTTTT. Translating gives CATSRDIFGGELFF.

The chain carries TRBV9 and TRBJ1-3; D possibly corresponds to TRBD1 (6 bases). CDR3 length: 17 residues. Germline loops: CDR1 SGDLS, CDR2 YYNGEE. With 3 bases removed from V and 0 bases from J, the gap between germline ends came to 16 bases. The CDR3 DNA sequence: TGTGCCAGCAGCGAGGGGGTAGGGGCATTCTCTGGAAACACCATATATTTT. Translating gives CASSEGVGAFSGNTIYF.

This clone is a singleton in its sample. CDR3 region: CASRDRGFVSYNSPLHF. DNA for the CDR3: TGTGCCAGCCGGGACAGGGGTTTCGTCTCCTATAATTCACCCCTCCACTTT. The chain links TRBV27 to TRBJ1-6, with 10 nucleotides matching TRBD1. Unmatched junction bases numbered 7, after V lost 8 bases and J lost 0 bases. The CDR3 totals 17 residues. From germline, CDR1 is MNHEY and CDR2 SMNVEV (reference sequence).

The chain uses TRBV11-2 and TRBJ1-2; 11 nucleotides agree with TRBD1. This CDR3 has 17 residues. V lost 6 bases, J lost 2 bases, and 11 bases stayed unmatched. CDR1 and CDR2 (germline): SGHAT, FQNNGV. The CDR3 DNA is TGTGCCAGCAGTTTACCGGGACAGGGGGGATTAAACTATGGCTACACCTTC. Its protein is CASSLPGQGGLNYGYTF. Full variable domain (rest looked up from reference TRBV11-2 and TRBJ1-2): EAGVAQSPRYKIIEKRQSVAFWCNPISGHATLYWYQQILGQGPKLLIQFQNNGVVDDSQLPKDRFSAERLKGVDSTLKIQPAKLEDSAVYLCASSLPGQGGLNYGYTFGSGTRLTVV.

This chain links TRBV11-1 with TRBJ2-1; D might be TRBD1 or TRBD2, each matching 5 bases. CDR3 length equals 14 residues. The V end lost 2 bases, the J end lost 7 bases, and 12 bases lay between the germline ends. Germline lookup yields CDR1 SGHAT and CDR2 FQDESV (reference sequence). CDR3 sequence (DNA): TGTGCCAGCAGCTTACCGGGACCCAATAATGAGCAGTTCTTC. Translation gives CASSLPGPNNEQFF.

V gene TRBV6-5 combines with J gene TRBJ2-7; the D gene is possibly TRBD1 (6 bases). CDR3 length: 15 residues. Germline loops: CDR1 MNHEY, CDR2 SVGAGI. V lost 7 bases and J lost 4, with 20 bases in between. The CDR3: CASKDAGTLVYEQYF. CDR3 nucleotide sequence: TGTGCCAGCAAAGACGCCGGGACACTAGTTTACGAGCAGTACTTC.

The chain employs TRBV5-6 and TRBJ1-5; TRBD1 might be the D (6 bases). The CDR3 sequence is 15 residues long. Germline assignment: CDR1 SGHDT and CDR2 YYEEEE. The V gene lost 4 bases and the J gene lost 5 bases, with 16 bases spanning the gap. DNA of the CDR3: TGTGCCAGCAGCCGTCGGACAGTGGGCTATCAGCCCCAGCATTTT. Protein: CASSRRTVGYQPQHF.

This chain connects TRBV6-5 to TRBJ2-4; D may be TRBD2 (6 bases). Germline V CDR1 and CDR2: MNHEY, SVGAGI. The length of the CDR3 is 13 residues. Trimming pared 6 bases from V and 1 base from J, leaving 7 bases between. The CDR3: CASSREAKNIQYF. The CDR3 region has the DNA TGTGCCAGCAGCCGGGAGGCCAAAAACATTCAGTACTTC.

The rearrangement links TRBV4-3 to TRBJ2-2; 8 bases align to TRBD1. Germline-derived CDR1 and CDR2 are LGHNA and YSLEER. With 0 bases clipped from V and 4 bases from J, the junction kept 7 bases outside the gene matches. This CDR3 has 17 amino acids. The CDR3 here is CASSQEPDRVATGELFF. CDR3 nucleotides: TGCGCCAGCAGCCAAGAGCCGGACAGGGTGGCCACCGGGGAGCTGTTTTTT.

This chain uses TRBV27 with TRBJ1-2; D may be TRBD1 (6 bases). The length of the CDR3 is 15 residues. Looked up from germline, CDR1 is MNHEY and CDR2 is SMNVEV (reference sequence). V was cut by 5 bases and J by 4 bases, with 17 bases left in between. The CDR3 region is CASSPRTGSTYGYTF. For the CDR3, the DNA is TGTGCCAGCAGTCCCCGAACAGGGAGTACCTATGGCTACACCTTC.

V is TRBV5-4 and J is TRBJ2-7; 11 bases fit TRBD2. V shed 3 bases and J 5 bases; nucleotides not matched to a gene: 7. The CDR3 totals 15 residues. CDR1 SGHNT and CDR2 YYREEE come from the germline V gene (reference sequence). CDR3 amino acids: CASSSLSGRAHEQYF. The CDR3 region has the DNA TGTGCCAGCAGCTCACTTAGCGGGAGGGCCCACGAGCAGTACTTC.

The CDR3 DNA reads as TGTGCCAGCAGCCCTAGGGGAGGGGGGGTGCCCCAGCATTTT. As protein: CASSPRGGGVPQHF. This chain uses TRBV7-8 with TRBJ1-5; perhaps TRBD1 as D (6 bases). V was clipped by 5 bases and J by 9 bases, with 17 bases between them. This CDR3 contains 14 residues. The germline CDR1 and CDR2 sequences are SGHVS and FQNEAQ.

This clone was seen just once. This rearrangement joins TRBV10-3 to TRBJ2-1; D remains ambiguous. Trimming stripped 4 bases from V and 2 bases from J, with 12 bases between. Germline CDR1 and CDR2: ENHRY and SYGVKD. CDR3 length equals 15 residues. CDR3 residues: CAISGASEAYNEQFF. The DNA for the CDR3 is TGTGCCATCAGTGGAGCCAGCGAGGCCTACAATGAGCAGTTCTTC.

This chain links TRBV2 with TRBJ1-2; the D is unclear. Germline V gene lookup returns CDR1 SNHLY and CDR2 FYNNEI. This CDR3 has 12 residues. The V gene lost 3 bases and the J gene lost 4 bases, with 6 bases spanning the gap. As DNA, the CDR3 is TGTGCCAGCAGTGACTCTAGCTATGGCTACACCTTC. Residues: CASSDSSYGYTF.

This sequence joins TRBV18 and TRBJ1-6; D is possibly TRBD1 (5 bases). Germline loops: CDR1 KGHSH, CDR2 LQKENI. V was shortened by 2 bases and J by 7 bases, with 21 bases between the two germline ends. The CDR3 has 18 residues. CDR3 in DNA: TGTGCCAGCTCACCATGGTCCACGGCCCCGGGGGAGAATTCACCCCTCCACTTT. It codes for CASSPWSTAPGENSPLHF.

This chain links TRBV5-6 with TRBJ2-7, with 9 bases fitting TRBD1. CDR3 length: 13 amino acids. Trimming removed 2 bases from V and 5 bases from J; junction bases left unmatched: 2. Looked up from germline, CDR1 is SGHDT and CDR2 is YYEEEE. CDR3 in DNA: TGTGCCAGCAGCTTCGACAGGGGGGACGAGCAGTACTTC. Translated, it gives CASSFDRGDEQYF. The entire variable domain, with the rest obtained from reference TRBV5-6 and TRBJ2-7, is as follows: DAGVTQSPTHLIKTRGQQVTLRCSPKSGHDTVSWYQQALGQGPQFIFQYYEEEERQRGNFPDRFSGHQFPNYSSELNVNALLLGDSALYLCASSFDRGDEQYFGPGTRLTVT.